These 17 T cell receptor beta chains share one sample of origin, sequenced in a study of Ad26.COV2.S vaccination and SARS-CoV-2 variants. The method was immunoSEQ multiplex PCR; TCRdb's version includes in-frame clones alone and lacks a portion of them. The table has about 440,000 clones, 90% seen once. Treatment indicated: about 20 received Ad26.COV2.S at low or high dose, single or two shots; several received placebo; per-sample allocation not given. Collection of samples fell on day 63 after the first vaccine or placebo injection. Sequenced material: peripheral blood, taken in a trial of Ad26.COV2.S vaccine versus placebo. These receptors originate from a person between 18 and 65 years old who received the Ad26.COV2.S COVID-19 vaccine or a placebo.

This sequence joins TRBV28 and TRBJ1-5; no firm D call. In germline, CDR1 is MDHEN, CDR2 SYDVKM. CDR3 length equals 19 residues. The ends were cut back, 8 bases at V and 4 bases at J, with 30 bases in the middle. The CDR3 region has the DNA TGTGCCAGCGGGCCCCTTTGGATTGGCAGGAGGTCCGGGAATCAGCCCCAGCATTTT. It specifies CASGPLWIGRRSGNQPQHF.

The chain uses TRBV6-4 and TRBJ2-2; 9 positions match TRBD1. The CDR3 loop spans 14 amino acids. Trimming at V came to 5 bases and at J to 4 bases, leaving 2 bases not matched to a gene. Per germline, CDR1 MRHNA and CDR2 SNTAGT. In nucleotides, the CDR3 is TGTGCCAGCAGTAGGGACAGGGCCACCGGGGAGCTGTTTTTT. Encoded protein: CASSRDRATGELFF.

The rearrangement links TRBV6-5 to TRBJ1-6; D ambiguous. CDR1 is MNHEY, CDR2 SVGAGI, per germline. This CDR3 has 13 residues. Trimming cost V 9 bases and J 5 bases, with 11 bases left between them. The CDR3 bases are TGTGCCAGTGGGAGGTTGAATAATTCACCCCTCCACTTT. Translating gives CASGRLNNSPLHF.

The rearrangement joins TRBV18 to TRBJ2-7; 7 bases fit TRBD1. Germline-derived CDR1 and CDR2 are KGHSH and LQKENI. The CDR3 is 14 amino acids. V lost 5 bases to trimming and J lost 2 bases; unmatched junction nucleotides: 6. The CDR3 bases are TGTGCCAGCTCAGAGGGACAGAGGACCTACGAGCAGTACTTC. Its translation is CASSEGQRTYEQYF. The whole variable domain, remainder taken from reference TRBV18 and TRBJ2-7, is NAGVMQNPRHLVRRRGQEARLRCSPMKGHSHVYWYRQLPEEGLKFMVYLQKENIIDESGMPKERFSAEFPKEGPSILRIQQVVRGDSAAYFCASSEGQRTYEQYFGPGTRLTVT.

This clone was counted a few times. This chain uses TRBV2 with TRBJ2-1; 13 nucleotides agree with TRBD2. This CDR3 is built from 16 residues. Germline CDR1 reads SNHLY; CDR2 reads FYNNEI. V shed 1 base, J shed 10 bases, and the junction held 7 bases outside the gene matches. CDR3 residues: CASSEVPGLAGMEQFF. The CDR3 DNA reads TGTGCCAGCAGTGAAGTCCCGGGACTAGCGGGAATGGAGCAGTTCTTC.

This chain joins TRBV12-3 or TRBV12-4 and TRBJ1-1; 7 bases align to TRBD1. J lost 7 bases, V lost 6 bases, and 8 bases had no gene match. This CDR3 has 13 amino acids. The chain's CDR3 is CASRAGTDDEAFF. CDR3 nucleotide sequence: TGTGCCAGCAGAGCAGGGACAGACGATGAAGCTTTCTTT.

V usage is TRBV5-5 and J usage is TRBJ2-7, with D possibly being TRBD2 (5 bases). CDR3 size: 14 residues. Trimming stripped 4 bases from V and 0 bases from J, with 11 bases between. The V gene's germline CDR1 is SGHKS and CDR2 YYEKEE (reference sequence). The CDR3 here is CASSLPGSSYEQYF. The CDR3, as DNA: TGTGCCAGCAGCCTCCCGGGGAGCTCCTACGAGCAGTACTTC.

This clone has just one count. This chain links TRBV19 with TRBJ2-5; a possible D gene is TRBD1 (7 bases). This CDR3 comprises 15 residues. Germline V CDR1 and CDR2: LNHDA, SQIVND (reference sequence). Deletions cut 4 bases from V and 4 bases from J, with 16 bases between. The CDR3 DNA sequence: TGTGCCAGTAGTACCCCAGGGGGGTCGGGAGAGACCCAGTACTTC. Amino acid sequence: CASSTPGGSGETQYF.

This CDR3 is CASRGPALDSNQPQHF. The CDR3 DNA is TGTGCCAGTCGGGGGCCCGCGCTGGATAGCAATCAGCCCCAGCATTTT. The chain uses TRBV19 and TRBJ1-5, with D perhaps TRBD1 (6 bases). With 8 bases removed from V and 0 bases from J, the gap between germline ends came to 17 bases. The V gene's germline CDR1 is LNHDA and CDR2 SQIVND (reference sequence). CDR3 length: 16 residues.

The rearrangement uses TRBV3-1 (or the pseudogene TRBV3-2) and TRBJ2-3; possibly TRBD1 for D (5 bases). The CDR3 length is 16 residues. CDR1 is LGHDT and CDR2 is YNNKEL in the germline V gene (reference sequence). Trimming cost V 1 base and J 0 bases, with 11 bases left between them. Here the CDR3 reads CASSQGLQASTDTQYF. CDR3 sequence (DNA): TGTGCCAGCAGCCAAGGCCTACAGGCGAGCACAGATACGCAGTATTTT.

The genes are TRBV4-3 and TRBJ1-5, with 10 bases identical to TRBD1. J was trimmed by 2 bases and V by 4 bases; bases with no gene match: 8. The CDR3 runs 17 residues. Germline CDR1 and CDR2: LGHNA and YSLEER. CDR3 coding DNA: TGCGCCAGCAGCCTCGAGTGGACAGGGGGGGGCAATCAGCCCCAGCATTTT. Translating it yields CASSLEWTGGGNQPQHF.

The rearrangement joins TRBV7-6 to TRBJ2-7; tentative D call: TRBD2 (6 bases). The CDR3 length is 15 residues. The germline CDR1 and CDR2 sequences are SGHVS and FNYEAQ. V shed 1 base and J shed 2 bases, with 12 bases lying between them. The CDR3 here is CASSLEAGTTYEQYF. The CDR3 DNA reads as TGTGCCAGCAGCTTAGAGGCGGGAACAACCTACGAGCAGTACTTC.

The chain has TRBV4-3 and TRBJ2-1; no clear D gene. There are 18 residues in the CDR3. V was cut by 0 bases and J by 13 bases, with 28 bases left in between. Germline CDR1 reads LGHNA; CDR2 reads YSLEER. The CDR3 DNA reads TGCGCCAGCAGCCAAGATTGGTCGCGGACGCACCGGTTGGTTGGTCAGTTCTTC. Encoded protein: CASSQDWSRTHRLVGQFF.

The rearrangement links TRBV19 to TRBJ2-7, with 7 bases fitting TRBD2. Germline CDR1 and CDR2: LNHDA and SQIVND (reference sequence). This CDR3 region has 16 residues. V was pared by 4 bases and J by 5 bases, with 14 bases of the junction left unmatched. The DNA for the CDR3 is TGTGCCAGTAGTAGTGGCGGGAGATACTCCGGGCACGAGCAGTACTTC. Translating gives CASSSGGRYSGHEQYF.

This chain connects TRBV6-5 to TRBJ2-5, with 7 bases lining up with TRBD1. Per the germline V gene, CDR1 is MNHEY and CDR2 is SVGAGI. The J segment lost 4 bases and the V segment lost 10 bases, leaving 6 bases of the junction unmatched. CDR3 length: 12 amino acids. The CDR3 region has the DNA TGTGCCACCCGCCGGGACAGAGAGACCCAGTACTTC. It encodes CATRRDRETQYF.

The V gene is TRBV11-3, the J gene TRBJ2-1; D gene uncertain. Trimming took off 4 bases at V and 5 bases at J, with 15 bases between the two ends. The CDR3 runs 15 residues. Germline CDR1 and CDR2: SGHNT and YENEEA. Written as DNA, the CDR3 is TGTGCCAGCAGCTCCGGACCTGCGATTCACAATGAGCAGTTCTTC. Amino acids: CASSSGPAIHNEQFF.

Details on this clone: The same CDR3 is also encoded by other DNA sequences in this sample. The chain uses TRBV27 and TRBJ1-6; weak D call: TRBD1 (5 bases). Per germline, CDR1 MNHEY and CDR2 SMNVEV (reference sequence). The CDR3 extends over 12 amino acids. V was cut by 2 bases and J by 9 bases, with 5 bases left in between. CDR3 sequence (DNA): TGTGCCAGCAGTTTAGGGGGTTCACCCCTCCACTTT. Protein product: CASSLGGSPLHF.